The 6 T cell receptor beta chains in this list originate from one sample, sequenced in a study of tumor and adjacent non-tumor tissue in lung cancer (dated by TCRdb to 2016 to 2018). Receptors were amplified or captured by multiplex PCR. Sequencing used an Illumina HiSeq 2500. TCRbeta libraries were constructed through three rounds of nested PCR with primers (Table S4) according to protocols modified from ARM-PCR. Starting from the raw public reads, TCRdb applied fastp trimming at Q25, assembled clones with MiXCR and retained in-frame beta chains. Rows are unified per CDR3 protein, each entry keeping the most common DNA and genes. For this sample there are 70,000 to 90,000 distinct CDR3 sequences; roughly 76% appear just once. The ten largest account for roughly 14% of the sample. RNA was isolated from bulk, unsorted tissue, and RNA quality was assessed with a NanoDrop ND-1000 and an Agilent 2100.

Source material: lung tumor tissue. These receptors were taken from a woman aged 50 to 60 with non-small cell lung cancer.

In regard to this clonotype: Mismatch with germline at one junction end may stem from a read error. This chain connects TRBV5-4 to TRBJ1-1; perhaps TRBD1 as D (5 bases). The CDR3 is made up of 13 amino acids. Germline CDR1 is SGHNT and CDR2 is YYREEE (reference sequence). CDR3 coding DNA: TGTGCCAGCAGAATGCCAGGGAGCACTGAAGCTTTGTTT. Residues: CASRMPGSTEALF.

Notes on this clonotype: Given a much more abundant clone one base away, this may be a read error. The chain combines TRBV4-1 with TRBJ2-1; no reliable D call. From germline, CDR1 is MGHRA and CDR2 YSYEKL. V lost 0 bases, J lost 6 bases, and 15 bases lay in between. This CDR3 comprises 16 residues. The CDR3 spells CASSQDQMGFCNEQFF. In nucleotides, the CDR3 is TGCGCCAGCAGCCAAGATCAAATGGGGTTCTGCAATGAGCAGTTCTTC.

Worth noting for this clonotype: At one end, the junction sequence differs from germline, possibly due to a read error. The chain couples TRBV7-9 to TRBJ2-7, with D maybe TRBD2 (5 bases). CDR1 and CDR2 from the germline V gene are SEHNR and FQNEAQ (reference sequence). This CDR3 contains 12 residues. CDR3 sequence (DNA): TGTGCCAGCAGCTTAGATCCCAACGAGCGGTACTTT. It translates to CASSLDPNERYF.

Note on this clonotype: Since the CDR3 does not end with the conserved phenylalanine or tryptophan, this likely comes from a read error. The chain carries TRBV4-1 and TRBJ2-7, with TRBD1 identical over 7 bases. CDR1 is MGHRA, CDR2 YSYEKL, per germline. This CDR3 has 15 amino acids. In DNA form, the CDR3 reads TGCGCCAGCAGCCAAGACAGAGGACAGGCCTACGGGCAGTACCTC. Translating gives CASSQDRGQAYGQYL.

This clonotype was recorded once. The V gene is TRBV29-1, the J gene TRBJ2-5; tentatively, D is TRBD1 (6 bases). This CDR3 has 13 residues. V was pared by 8 bases and J by 7 bases, with 20 bases between. Germline CDR1 reads SQVTM; CDR2 reads ANQGSEA. CDR3 DNA: TGCAGCATGGGGCGGACAGTGGTAGTGACCCAGTACTTC. Translated, it gives CSMGRTVVVTQYF. The whole variable domain, filled in from reference TRBV29-1 and TRBJ2-5, reads SAVISQKPSRDICQRGTSLTIQCQVDSQVTMMFWYRQQPGQSLTLIATANQGSEATYESGFVIDKFPISRPNLTFSTLTVSNMSPEDSSIYLCSMGRTVVVTQYFGPGTRLLVL.

A remark on this clonotype: The germline gene is not matched at one end of the junction; a read error may be the cause. The CDR3 spells CAGSFRLAGGDMQYF. The CDR3 DNA reads TGTGCCGGCAGCTTCCGACTAGCGGGAGGAGATATGCAGTATTTT. The gene calls are TRBV5-6 and TRBJ2-3, with 13 bases that match TRBD2. CDR3 length: 15 amino acids. Germline V gene sequence: CDR1 SGHDT, CDR2 YYEEEE.